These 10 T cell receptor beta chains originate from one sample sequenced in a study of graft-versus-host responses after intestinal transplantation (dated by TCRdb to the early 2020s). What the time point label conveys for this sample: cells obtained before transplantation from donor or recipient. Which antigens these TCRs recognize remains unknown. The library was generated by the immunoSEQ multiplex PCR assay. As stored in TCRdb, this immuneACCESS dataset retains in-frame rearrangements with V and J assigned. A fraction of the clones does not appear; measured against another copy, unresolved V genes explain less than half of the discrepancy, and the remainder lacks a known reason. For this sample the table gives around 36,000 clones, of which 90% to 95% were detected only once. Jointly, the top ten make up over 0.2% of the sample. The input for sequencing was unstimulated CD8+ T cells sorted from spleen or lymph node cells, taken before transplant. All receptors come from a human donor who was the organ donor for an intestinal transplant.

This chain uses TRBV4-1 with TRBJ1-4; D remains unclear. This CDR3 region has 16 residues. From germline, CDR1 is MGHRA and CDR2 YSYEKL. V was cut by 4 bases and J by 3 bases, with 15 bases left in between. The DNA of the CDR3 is TGCGCCAGCAGCCCCTATAAGGACTCGGCTAATGAAAAACTGTTTTTT. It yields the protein CASSPYKDSANEKLFF.

CDR3 region: CASSRKDSATNEKLFF. CDR3 coding DNA: TGCGCCAGCAGCCGAAAGGACAGTGCAACTAATGAAAAACTGTTTTTT. The rearrangement uses TRBV5-1 and TRBJ1-4, with D possibly matching TRBD1 (6 bases). This CDR3 is 16 amino acids long. The germline gives CDR1 SGHRS, CDR2 YFSETQ. V was cut by 4 bases and J by 0 bases, with 13 bases left in between.

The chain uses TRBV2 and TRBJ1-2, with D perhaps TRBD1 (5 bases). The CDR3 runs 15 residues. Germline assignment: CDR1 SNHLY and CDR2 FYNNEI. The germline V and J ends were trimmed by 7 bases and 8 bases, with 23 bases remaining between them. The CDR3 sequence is CASKRYGHHLSGYTF. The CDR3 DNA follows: TGTGCCAGCAAGCGTTATGGACACCACTTATCAGGCTACACCTTC.

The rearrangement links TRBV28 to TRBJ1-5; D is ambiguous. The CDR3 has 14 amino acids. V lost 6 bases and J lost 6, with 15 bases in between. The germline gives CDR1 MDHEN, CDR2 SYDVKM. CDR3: CASSSLGPGQPQHF. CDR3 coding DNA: TGTGCCAGCAGCTCCTTGGGCCCCGGTCAGCCCCAGCATTTT.

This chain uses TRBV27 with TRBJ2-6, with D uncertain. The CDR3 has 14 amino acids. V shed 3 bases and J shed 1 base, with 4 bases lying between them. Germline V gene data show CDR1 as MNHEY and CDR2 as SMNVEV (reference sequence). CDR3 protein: CASSLTSGANVLTF. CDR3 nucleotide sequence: TGTGCCAGCAGTTTGACTTCTGGGGCCAACGTCCTGACTTTC.

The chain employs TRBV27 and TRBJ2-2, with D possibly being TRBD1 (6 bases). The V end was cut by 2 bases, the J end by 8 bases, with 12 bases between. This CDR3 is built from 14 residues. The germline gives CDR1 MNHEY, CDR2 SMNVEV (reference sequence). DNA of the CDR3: TGTGCCAGCAGTTTAGTCAGGGGTCAGGGGGAGCTGTTTTTT. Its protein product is CASSLVRGQGELFF.

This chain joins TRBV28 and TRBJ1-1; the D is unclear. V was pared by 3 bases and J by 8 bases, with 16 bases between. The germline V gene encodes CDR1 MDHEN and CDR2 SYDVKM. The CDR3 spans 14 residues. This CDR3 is CASSFSEGFLEAFF. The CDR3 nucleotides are TGTGCCAGCAGTTTTTCCGAGGGCTTCTTGGAAGCTTTCTTT.

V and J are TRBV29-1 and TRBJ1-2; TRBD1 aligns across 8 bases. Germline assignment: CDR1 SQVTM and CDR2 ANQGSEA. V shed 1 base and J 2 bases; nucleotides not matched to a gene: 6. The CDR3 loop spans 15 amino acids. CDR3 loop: CSVEVAGGANYGYTF. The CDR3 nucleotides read TGCAGCGTTGAAGTCGCAGGGGGCGCCAACTATGGCTACACCTTC. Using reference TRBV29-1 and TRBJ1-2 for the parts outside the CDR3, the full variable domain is SAVISQKPSRDICQRGTSLTIQCQVDSQVTMMFWYRQQPGQSLTLIATANQGSEATYESGFVIDKFPISRPNLTFSTLTVSNMSPEDSSIYLCSVEVAGGANYGYTFGSGTRLTVV.

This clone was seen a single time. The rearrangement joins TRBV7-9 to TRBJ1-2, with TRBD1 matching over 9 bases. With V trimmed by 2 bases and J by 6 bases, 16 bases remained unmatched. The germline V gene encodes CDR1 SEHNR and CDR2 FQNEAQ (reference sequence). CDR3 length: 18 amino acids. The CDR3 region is CASSLYVGTGGGLDGYTF. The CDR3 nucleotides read TGTGCCAGCAGCTTATACGTCGGAACAGGGGGCGGTTTAGATGGCTACACCTTC.

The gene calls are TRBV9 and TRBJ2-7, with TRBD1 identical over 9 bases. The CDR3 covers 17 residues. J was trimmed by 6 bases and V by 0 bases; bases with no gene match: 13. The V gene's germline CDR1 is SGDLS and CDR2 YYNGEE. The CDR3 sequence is CASSVDSAGTGSVEQYF. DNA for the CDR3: TGTGCCAGCAGCGTAGATTCCGCCGGGACAGGGTCGGTCGAGCAGTACTTC.